A single sample gave rise to the 27 T cell receptor beta chains below, sequenced in a study of shared clonotypes between healthy human individuals. Sequenced by immunoSEQ multiplex PCR; TCRdb stores in-frame clones only, minus some. The table shows about 610,000 clones, with around 97% occurring only once. Material for sequencing was naive CD4+ T cells sorted from blood. Specified subset: CD45RA+ positively selected. The receptors originated from a woman in her 30s in good health.

The chain is built from TRBV28 and TRBJ1-1; no clear D gene. The CDR3 spans 14 residues. CDR1 is MDHEN, CDR2 SYDVKM, per germline. The ends were cut back, 11 bases at V and 3 bases at J, with 19 bases in the middle. CDR3 residues: CAGSQREHYTEAFF. The CDR3 DNA reads as TGTGCCGGATCCCAGAGGGAGCATTACACTGAAGCTTTCTTT. The complete variable domain, with remaining parts taken from reference TRBV28 and TRBJ1-1, reads DVKVTQSSRYLVKRTGEKVFLECVQDMDHENMFWYRQDPGLGLRLIYFSYDVKMKEKGDIPEGYSVSREKKERFSLILESASTNQTSMYLCAGSQREHYTEAFFGQGTRLTVV.

The V gene is TRBV7-9, the J gene TRBJ2-5; 7 bases map to TRBD2. This CDR3 contains 15 residues. Germline loops: CDR1 SEHNR, CDR2 FQNEAQ (reference sequence). Trimming took 1 base from V and 5 from J; bases not matched to a gene: 7. CDR3 in amino acids: CASSLGGGSIETQYF. DNA for the CDR3: TGTGCCAGCAGCTTAGGGGGAGGGAGTATTGAGACCCAGTACTTC. Full variable domain (rest looked up from reference TRBV7-9 and TRBJ2-5): DTGVSQNPRHKITKRGQNVTFRCDPISEHNRLYWYRQTLGQGPEFLTYFQNEAQLEKSRLLSDRFSAERPKGSFSTLEIQRTEQGDSAMYLCASSLGGGSIETQYFGPGTRLLVL.

This rearrangement joins TRBV28 to TRBJ1-5; D unclear. The CDR3 runs to 12 residues. V was shortened by 7 bases and J by 1 base, with 5 bases between the two germline ends. Looked up from germline, CDR1 is MDHEN and CDR2 is SYDVKM. The CDR3 DNA is TGTGCCAGCAAACCGAGCAATCAGCCCCAGCATTTT. This sequence encodes CASKPSNQPQHF.

The rearrangement uses TRBV11-1 and TRBJ2-5; maybe TRBD1 (5 bases). V lost 1 base and J lost 0, with 6 bases in between. Germline assignment: CDR1 SGHAT and CDR2 FQDESV (reference sequence). The CDR3 spans 14 residues. CDR3 sequence reads: CASSLGQYQETQYF. The CDR3 region has the DNA TGTGCCAGCAGCTTAGGACAGTACCAAGAGACCCAGTACTTC.

The chain carries TRBV25-1 and TRBJ2-3; D possibly uses TRBD1 or TRBD2 (5 bases each). Germline lookup yields CDR1 MGHDK and CDR2 SYGVNS. V lost 5 bases, J lost 9 bases, and 15 bases lay in between. There are 13 residues in the CDR3. CDR3 sequence: CASSQSGTSTQYF. In nucleotides, the CDR3 is TGTGCCAGCAGTCAATCCGGGACCTCGACGCAGTATTTT.

The V call is TRBV4-2, the J call TRBJ2-7; 11 nucleotides line up with TRBD2. Germline values: CDR1 LGHNA, CDR2 YNFKEQ. CDR3 length equals 16 residues. V lost 1 base, J lost 5 bases, and 7 bases stayed unmatched. The CDR3 DNA is TGTGCCAGCAGCCAAGTTAGCGGGAGGGAGGAGAACGAGCAGTACTTC. It specifies CASSQVSGREENEQYF.

This sequence joins TRBV27 and TRBJ2-3; D may correspond to TRBD1 or TRBD2 (5 bases each). The CDR3 consists of 14 residues. Germline assignment: CDR1 MNHEY and CDR2 SMNVEV (reference sequence). With 5 bases removed from V and 6 bases from J, the gap between germline ends came to 15 bases. The CDR3 protein is CASSLRDPKDTQYF. The DNA for the CDR3 is TGTGCCAGCAGTCTCCGGGACCCAAAGGATACGCAGTATTTT.

V gene TRBV5-5 combines with J gene TRBJ2-1; 7 positions agree with TRBD2. Germline V gives CDR1 SGHKS, CDR2 YYEKEE (reference sequence). With V trimmed by 4 bases and J by 1 base, 5 bases remained unmatched. The CDR3 has 15 amino acids. As DNA, the CDR3 is TGTGCCAGCAGCAAACAAGCGGGATCCTACAATGAGCAGTTCTTC. Its protein product is CASSKQAGSYNEQFF. Variable domain in full (rest from reference TRBV5-5 and TRBJ2-1): DAGVTQSPTHLIKTRGQQVTLRCSPISGHKSVSWYQQVLGQGPQFIFQYYEKEERGRGNFPDRFSARQFPNYSSELNVNALLLGDSALYLCASSKQAGSYNEQFFGPGTRLTVL.

This clone occurred once. CDR3 loop: CASSPGGTDTQYF. The DNA for the CDR3 is TGCGCCAGCAGTCCAGGGGGAACAGATACGCAGTATTTT. The rearrangement links TRBV10-1 to TRBJ2-3, with 7 bases matching TRBD1. The V and J ends lost 5 bases and 3 bases, in that order; junction bases with no gene match: 2. CDR1 and CDR2 from the germline V gene are WNHNN and SYGVQD (reference sequence). The CDR3 is made up of 13 amino acids.

This sequence joins TRBV15 and TRBJ2-7, with D unresolved. This CDR3 contains 12 residues. Germline V lookup: CDR1 LNHNV, CDR2 YYDKDF (reference sequence). Trimming stripped 0 bases from V and 2 bases from J, with 2 bases between. The CDR3 DNA reads TGTGCCACCAGCAGAGACACCTACGAGCAGTACTTC. This gives the protein CATSRDTYEQYF.

The V gene is TRBV5-1, the J gene TRBJ2-2; D unclear. Germline V CDR1 and CDR2: SGHRS, YFSETQ. The CDR3 consists of 14 residues. Trimming stripped 4 bases from V and 6 bases from J, with 13 bases between. CDR3 in amino acids: CASSLRTEPGELFF. The CDR3 nucleotides are TGCGCCAGCAGCCTCAGGACGGAGCCCGGGGAGCTGTTTTTT.

V usage is TRBV19 and J usage is TRBJ2-1, with TRBD2 identical over 10 bases. This CDR3 has 16 residues. The trim removed 4 bases at V and 0 bases at J, leaving 3 bases unmatched. The germline gives CDR1 LNHDA, CDR2 SQIVND (reference sequence). The CDR3 spells CASSRLAGISYNEQFF. The DNA for the CDR3 is TGTGCCAGTAGTAGACTAGCGGGTATCTCCTACAATGAGCAGTTCTTC.

This clone appeared once. The V and J genes are TRBV6-6 and TRBJ1-1; D remains ambiguous. This CDR3 spans 15 amino acids. CDR1 and CDR2 (germline): MNHNY, SVGAGI (reference sequence). The ends were cut back, 0 bases at V and 1 base at J, with 9 bases in the middle. CDR3 coding DNA: TGTGCCAGCAGTTACTCGGGAAGGCCGAACACTGAAGCTTTCTTT. It codes for CASSYSGRPNTEAFF.

The chain employs TRBV10-3 and TRBJ2-7, with 7 bases identical to TRBD1. Losses at the gene ends were 5 bases for V and 3 bases for J; bases not matched to a gene: 7. Germline V gives CDR1 ENHRY, CDR2 SYGVKD. This CDR3 has 14 residues. The CDR3 here is CAISLQGQDYEQYF. CDR3 nucleotides: TGTGCCATCAGTTTACAGGGGCAGGACTACGAGCAGTACTTC.

This sequence joins TRBV19 and TRBJ2-2; possibly TRBD1 for D (5 bases). The germline V and J ends were trimmed by 4 bases and 6 bases, with 15 bases remaining between them. CDR1 is LNHDA, CDR2 SQIVND, per germline (reference sequence). This CDR3 has 15 residues. In DNA, the CDR3 is TGTGCCAGTAGTACCCCCGCCGCAGGGTCCGGGGAGCTGTTTTTT. As protein: CASSTPAAGSGELFF.

This sequence joins TRBV6-6 and TRBJ1-2, with unresolved D. This CDR3 has 12 amino acids. V lost 4 bases, J lost 4 bases, and 7 bases lay in between. The germline CDR1 and CDR2 sequences are MNHNY and SVGAGI (reference sequence). CDR3 sequence reads: CASSSDGYGYTF. CDR3 sequence (DNA): TGTGCCAGCAGTTCGGACGGCTATGGCTACACCTTC.

This rearrangement joins TRBV6-1 to TRBJ2-2; 9 nucleotides agree with TRBD2. Germline loops: CDR1 MNHNS, CDR2 SASEGT. The CDR3 has 14 amino acids. V gave up 6 bases and J gave up 5 bases; unmatched junction bases: 4. CDR3 region: CASRVAGVTGELFF. CDR3 nucleotide sequence: TGTGCCAGCAGGGTAGCGGGAGTTACCGGGGAGCTGTTTTTT.

The gene calls are TRBV6-6 and TRBJ1-2, with D tentatively TRBD1 (6 bases). The germline gives CDR1 MNHNY, CDR2 SVGAGI (reference sequence). This CDR3 is built from 15 residues. Trimming took off 5 bases at V and 0 bases at J, with 13 bases between the two ends. CDR3 bases: TGTGCCAGCAGTCAACAGGGATCGACTAACTATGGCTACACCTTC. Amino acid sequence: CASSQQGSTNYGYTF.

V usage is TRBV15 and J usage is TRBJ2-1; D is uncertain. With 8 bases removed from V and 7 bases from J, the gap between germline ends came to 15 bases. Germline V gene sequence: CDR1 LNHNV, CDR2 YYDKDF (reference sequence). CDR3 length: 13 amino acids. CDR3 residues: CATRGRAVNEQFF. Written as DNA, the CDR3 is TGTGCCACCCGAGGAAGGGCCGTTAATGAGCAGTTCTTC.

In nucleotides, the CDR3 is TGTGCCAGCAGTGAAATTAGGCTTGCCGGGGAGCTGTTTTTT. This encodes CASSEIRLAGELFF. This sequence joins TRBV6-1 and TRBJ2-2; no definite D call. Germline V gene data show CDR1 as MNHNS and CDR2 as SASEGT. The CDR3 consists of 14 residues. V was pared by 2 bases and J by 6 bases, with 10 bases between.

The chain combines TRBV2 with TRBJ2-1; D is perhaps TRBD2 (6 bases). In germline, CDR1 is SNHLY, CDR2 FYNNEI. Trimming removed 7 bases from V and 3 bases from J, with 13 bases in between. This CDR3 comprises 14 residues. CDR3 loop: CASNPGLVYNEQFF. CDR3 bases: TGTGCCAGCAATCCGGGACTGGTCTACAATGAGCAGTTCTTC.

This clone came up once. V is TRBV28 and J is TRBJ2-7, with D hard to call. The CDR3 length is 15 residues. Trimming left V 3 bases short and J 0 bases short, with 12 bases between. In germline, CDR1 is MDHEN, CDR2 SYDVKM. In DNA form, the CDR3 reads TGTGCCAGCAGTTTTATGGCAACAACCTCCTACGAGCAGTACTTC. Protein: CASSFMATTSYEQYF.

The chain employs TRBV28 and TRBJ1-2; 7 bases align to TRBD1. The CDR3 contains 16 residues. In germline, CDR1 is MDHEN, CDR2 SYDVKM. V dropped 2 bases and J dropped 1; count of bases not matched to a gene: 7. CDR3 sequence: CASSLGGQEFNYGYTF. In DNA, the CDR3 is TGTGCCAGCAGTTTAGGAGGACAGGAATTTAACTATGGCTACACCTTC.

The V gene is TRBV11-2, the J gene TRBJ2-5; D is unresolved. The J call may be incorrect, as the DNA end agrees better with TRBJ2-7. The germline CDR1 and CDR2 sequences are SGHAT and FQNNGV. This CDR3 region has 13 residues. The DNA for the CDR3 is TGTGCCAGCAGCTTAGGACGGAACTACGAGCAGTACTTC. It encodes CASSLGRNYEQYF.

The chain has TRBV19 and TRBJ1-1, with 9 bases matching TRBD1. Trimming removed 4 bases from V and 4 bases from J; junction bases left unmatched: 7. Germline values: CDR1 LNHDA, CDR2 SQIVND (reference sequence). The CDR3 extends over 15 amino acids. The CDR3 spells CASSTGTGQGTEAFF. The CDR3 region has the DNA TGTGCCAGTAGTACCGGGACAGGGCAGGGCACTGAAGCTTTCTTT. Drawing the rest from reference TRBV19 and TRBJ1-1, the complete variable domain is DGGITQSPKYLFRKEGQNVTLSCEQNLNHDAMYWYRQDPGQGLRLIYYSQIVNDFQKGDIAEGYSVSREKKESFPLTVTSAQKNPTAFYLCASSTGTGQGTEAFFGQGTRLTVV.

The chain couples TRBV6-5 to TRBJ1-3; D may be TRBD1 (5 bases). V was trimmed by 0 bases and J by 4 bases, leaving 10 bases between them. CDR1 and CDR2 (germline): MNHEY, SVGAGI. The length of the CDR3 is 15 residues. Here the CDR3 reads CASSYSKGSGNTIYF. The CDR3 nucleotides read TGTGCCAGCAGTTACTCGAAGGGGTCCGGAAACACCATATATTTT.

The J gene is TRBJ1-2, the V gene TRBV5-1, with D unresolved. CDR1 and CDR2 (germline): SGHRS, YFSETQ. V lost 0 bases and J lost 8, with 14 bases in between. The CDR3 covers 14 residues. This CDR3 is CASSLVALTSGYTF. CDR3 DNA: TGCGCCAGCAGCTTGGTCGCCCTTACGAGCGGCTACACCTTC.